This T cell receptor (beta chain) is from a study of blood T cell repertoires in COVID-19. Per germline, CDR1 SNHLY and CDR2 FYNNEI. After removal of 6 bases from V and 6 bases from J, the junction contained 8 bases not matched to a gene. The CDR3 totals 15 residues. Using immunoSEQ multiplex PCR, the repertoire was profiled, and TCRdb retains in-frame clones only, with some absent. The sample shows around 100,000 clones, 70% to 80% of them seen only once. The sequencing input was peripheral blood. The chain links TRBV2 to TRBJ2-2, with 9 nucleotides matching TRBD1. This TCR derives from an older man with active or convalescent COVID-19. The CDR3 coding sequence is TGTGCCAGCAGAGGGGACAGGGCACGATCCGGGGAGCTGTTTTTT. Its protein is CASRGDRARSGELFF.